A single sample gave rise to the 7 T cell receptor beta chains below, sequenced in a study of beta chain features in type 1 diabetes. The study reverse transcribed the entire isolated RNA, so it sequenced expressed TCRB transcripts. Assay used: immunoSEQ multiplex PCR; TCRdb lists only in-frame clones, some missing. The sample records roughly 350,000 clones, approximately 10% being singletons. The sequencing input was naive CD4+ T cells from blood. The receptors shown here come from a woman aged 25 to 39 in good health.

The chain recombines TRBV21-1 with TRBJ2-5; the listed D gene, TRBD2, was not tested against the DNA. TRBV21-1 is marked as a pseudogene. The CDR3 is 13 amino acids. CDR3 in DNA: TGTGCCAGCAGCAAATGCGGGAAAGAGACCCAGTACTTC. As protein: CASSKCGKETQYF.

This chain links TRBV23-1 with TRBJ1-4; TRBD1 matches 9 bases. TRBV23-1 is designated an ORF whose function remains uncertain. The CDR3 sequence is 23 residues long. The junction had 26 bases not matched to a gene; V was cut back by 6 bases and J by 0 bases. The CDR3: CASRPGDRGMGRVFSATNEKLFF. CDR3 bases: TGCGCCAGCAGGCCAGGCGACAGGGGGATGGGGCGGGTATTCTCAGCAACTAATGAAAAACTGTTTTTT.

The V and J genes are TRBV10-3 and TRBJ2-7; 8 nucleotides match TRBD2. Trimming took 8 bases from V and 2 from J; bases not matched to a gene: 8. Germline V gives CDR1 ENHRY, CDR2 SYGVKD. This CDR3 comprises 14 residues. The CDR3 bases are TGTGCCATCCGCAGCGGGAGCGGGGCCTACGAGCAGTACTTC. This codes for CAIRSGSGAYEQYF.

The V call is TRBV18, the J call TRBJ1-4, with D perhaps TRBD1 (6 bases). V dropped 1 base and J dropped 8 bases, with 14 bases sitting between them. The germline gives CDR1 KGHSH, CDR2 LQKENI. The CDR3 sequence is 15 residues long. CDR3 amino acids: CASSPQPGVWEKLFF. CDR3 nucleotide sequence: TGTGCCAGCTCACCACAACCAGGGGTTTGGGAAAAACTGTTTTTT. Full variable domain (outside the CDR3, taken from reference TRBV18 and TRBJ1-4): NAGVMQNPRHLVRRRGQEARLRCSPMKGHSHVYWYRQLPEEGLKFMVYLQKENIIDESGMPKERFSAEFPKEGPSILRIQQVVRGDSAAYFCASSPQPGVWEKLFFGSGTQLSVL.

This CDR3 reads CASRKAGERYGEYF. Here the CDR3 DNA reads TGTGCCAGCAGGAAAGCGGGAGAACGCTATGGGGAGTACTTC. This chain uses TRBV6-1 with TRBJ2-7, with 8 bases fitting TRBD2. CDR1 MNHNS and CDR2 SASEGT come from the germline V gene. V lost 6 bases, J lost 11 bases, and 15 bases stayed unmatched. There are 14 residues in the CDR3.

CDR3 nucleotide sequence: TGTGCCAGCAGTGGGACTAGCGGGAGTCCCGAGCAGTACTTC. It specifies CASSGTSGSPEQYF. The J gene is TRBJ2-7, the V gene TRBV25-1; 13 bases line up with TRBD2. Trimming removed 4 bases from V and 6 bases from J; junction bases left unmatched: 3. The CDR3 is made up of 14 amino acids. Germline V gives CDR1 MGHDK, CDR2 SYGVNS.

The J gene is TRBJ2-7, the V gene TRBV6-4; 9 bases line up with TRBD2. The CDR3 has 15 residues. Germline loops: CDR1 MRHNA, CDR2 SNTAGT. The junction had 3 bases not matched to a gene; V was cut back by 0 bases and J by 3 bases. The CDR3: CASSDSASGIYEQYF. CDR3 DNA: TGTGCCAGCAGTGACTCGGCTAGCGGGATCTACGAGCAGTACTTC.